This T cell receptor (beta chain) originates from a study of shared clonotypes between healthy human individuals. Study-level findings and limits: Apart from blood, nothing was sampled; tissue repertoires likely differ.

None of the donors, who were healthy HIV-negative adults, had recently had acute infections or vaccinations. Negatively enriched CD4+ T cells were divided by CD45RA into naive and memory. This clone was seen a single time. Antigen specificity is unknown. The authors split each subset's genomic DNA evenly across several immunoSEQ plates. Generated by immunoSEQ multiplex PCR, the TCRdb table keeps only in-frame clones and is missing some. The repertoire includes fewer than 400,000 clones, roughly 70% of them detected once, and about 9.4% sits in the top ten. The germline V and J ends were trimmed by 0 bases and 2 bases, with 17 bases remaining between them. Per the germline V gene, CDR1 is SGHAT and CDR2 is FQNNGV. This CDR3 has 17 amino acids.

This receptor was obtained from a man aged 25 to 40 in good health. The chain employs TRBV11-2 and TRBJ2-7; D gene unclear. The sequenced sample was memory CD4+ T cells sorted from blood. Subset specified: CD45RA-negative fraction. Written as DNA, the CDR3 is TGTGCCAGCAGCTTAGATTCACGCACTTTTCGGGCCTACGAGCAGTACTTC. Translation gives CASSLDSRTFRAYEQYF.